This TCR beta chain was obtained from a study of blood T cells in healthy people across ages. Notes on the study in general: Both higher diversity and more naive CD4+ cells marked long-lived donors when set against aged donors.

CDR1 and CDR2 from the germline V gene are SSHAT and FNYEAQ (reference sequence). The CDR3 has 15 amino acids. Combining a sample-barcoded 5' primer with a J-beta primer mix, a second PCR ran for about 7 to 11 cycles. MiXCR, run by TCRdb on the 5' RACE reads, gives a single entry per CDR3 protein. Counted here are around 1.1 million distinct CDR3 sequences, about two fifths occurring once; the ten biggest clones make up 10% to 15%. About this clonotype itself: Its antigen remains unknown. The junction does not match germline at one end; this may be a read error.

Total RNA was isolated from each sample in quantities of at least 5.5 micrograms. This sequence originates from a man between 18 and 35 years old in good health. This chain links TRBV7-7 with TRBJ2-5, with 10 positions matching TRBD2. The sample was blood. This CDR3 is CASSLELAGEETQYF. Here the CDR3 DNA reads TGTGCTAGCAGCTTAGAGCTAGCGGGGGAAGAGACCCAGTACTTC.